Shown below are 21 T cell receptor beta chains from a single sample sequenced in a study of blood T cells in healthy people across ages. The second PCR ran roughly 7 to 12 cycles with a sample-barcoded 5' primer and J-beta primers. MiXCR was run by TCRdb on the 5' RACE reads, yielding one entry per CDR3 protein. The sample holds about 930,000 distinct CDR3 sequences, almost 30% seen once. These data were also reused for a study on T cells of mothers and their children.

The material sequenced was blood. The source of these receptors is a woman aged 40 to 50 in good health.

The rearrangement links TRBV7-2 to TRBJ2-1; unclear D gene. The CDR3 is 14 residues long. V was clipped by 1 base and J by 7 bases, with 11 bases between them. From germline, CDR1 is SGHTA and CDR2 FQGNSA. For the CDR3, the DNA is TGTGCCAGCAGCTTAGTTGGGCGAAATAATGAGCAGTTCTTC. The encoded protein is CASSLVGRNNEQFF.

This clonotype was seen a few times. The chain uses TRBV25-1 and TRBJ2-5, with D unresolved. The V end was cut by 3 bases, the J end by 1 base, with 9 bases between. Germline assignment: CDR1 MGHDK and CDR2 SYGVNS. The CDR3 runs to 14 residues. CDR3 protein: CASSELGSQETQYF. CDR3 in DNA: TGTGCCAGCAGTGAGCTAGGGTCCCAAGAGACCCAGTACTTC.

The genes are TRBV7-8 and TRBJ2-3; 10 bases are shared with TRBD2. The CDR3 length is 15 residues. Trimming took 8 bases from V and 6 from J; bases not matched to a gene: 11. Germline assignment: CDR1 SGHVS and CDR2 FQNEAQ. The CDR3 loop is CASGLQRGGLDTQYF. The CDR3 bases are TGTGCCAGCGGATTACAGCGGGGGGGCCTGGATACGCAGTATTTT. Supplemented by reference TRBV7-8 and TRBJ2-3, the full variable domain reads GAGVSQSPRYKVAKRGQDVALRCDPISGHVSLFWYQQALGQGPEFLTYFQNEAQLDKSGLPSDRFFAERPEGSVSTLKIQRTQQEDSAVYLCASGLQRGGLDTQYFGPGTRLTVL.

The chain employs TRBV5-1 and TRBJ2-7, with D unresolved. V lost 4 bases to trimming and J lost 2 bases, with 16 bases between them. The CDR3 is 15 amino acids. The germline V gene has CDR1 SGHRS and CDR2 YFSETQ. The CDR3 DNA is TGCGCCAGCAGCAAGGCAGGTCCACCGACCTACGAGCAGTACTTC. Translation: CASSKAGPPTYEQYF.

CDR3 in amino acids: CASSLDNPTFYEQYF. CDR3 bases: TGTGCCAGCAGCTTAGATAACCCCACTTTTTACGAGCAGTACTTC. The rearrangement links TRBV11-2 to TRBJ2-7; D is ambiguous. CDR1 is SGHAT, CDR2 FQNNGV, per germline. This CDR3 contains 15 residues. Trimming pared 0 bases from V and 4 bases from J, leaving 13 bases between.

The rearrangement links TRBV19 to TRBJ1-1, with 7 bases fitting TRBD1. The V segment lost 5 bases and the J segment 2 bases; nucleotides outside the gene matches: 11. The CDR3 consists of 16 residues. CDR1 is LNHDA, CDR2 SQIVND, per germline (reference sequence). The CDR3 sequence: CASSDGRDSLNTEAFF. The CDR3, as DNA: TGTGCCAGTAGTGACGGGAGGGACAGTCTAAACACTGAAGCTTTCTTT.

This clonotype was recorded many times. This chain connects TRBV2 to TRBJ2-1; TRBD2 aligns across 13 bases. With V trimmed by 6 bases and J by 5 bases, 4 bases remained unmatched. The length of the CDR3 is 15 residues. CDR1 is SNHLY, CDR2 FYNNEI, per germline. CDR3 DNA: TGTGCCAGCAGGGGGGGGACTAGCGGGGACAATGAGCAGTTCTTC. Protein product: CASRGGTSGDNEQFF.

In the case of this clonotype: A read error is possible here, since a much larger clone lies one base away. This chain connects TRBV6-1 to TRBJ1-2, with 8 bases fitting TRBD1. The germline V gene encodes CDR1 MNHNS and CDR2 SASEGT. This CDR3 is built from 14 residues. Germline trimming cut 5 bases from V and 6 bases from J; bases unmatched to any gene: 8. CDR3 sequence reads: CASSPGQEYHGYTF. CDR3 coding DNA: TGTGCCAGCAGTCCGGGACAGGAATACCATGGCTACACCTTC.

The gene calls are TRBV7-6 and TRBJ1-1, with 12 bases identical to TRBD1. CDR1 is SGHVS and CDR2 is FNYEAQ in the germline V gene. V lost 3 bases, J lost 8 bases, and 7 bases stayed unmatched. This CDR3 spans 15 amino acids. In DNA, the CDR3 is TGTGCCAGCAGCTTGGAGGACGGGACAGGGGGCGAAGCTTTCTTT. Translating gives CASSLEDGTGGEAFF.

The V and J genes are TRBV7-2 and TRBJ2-4, with 9 bases that match TRBD2. CDR3 length equals 17 residues. The germline CDR1 and CDR2 sequences are SGHTA and FQGNSA. J lost 13 bases, V lost 0 bases, and 16 bases had no gene match. The CDR3 coding sequence is TGTGCCAGCAGCTTAGCAGGTTCAGCGGGGGGTTACAATGAGCAGTACTTC. Encoded protein: CASSLAGSAGGYNEQYF.

This clonotype was observed a handful of times. The chain employs TRBV24-1 and TRBJ2-1; 10 bases align to TRBD1. The germline V gene has CDR1 KGHDR and CDR2 SFDVKD. The CDR3 totals 16 residues. V gave up 1 base and J gave up 9 bases; unmatched junction bases: 8. The CDR3 DNA follows: TGTGCCACCAGTGATTTAGGGGACAGGGGTCTGGGTGAGCAGTTCTTC. Its translation: CATSDLGDRGLGEQFF.

The chain combines TRBV18 with TRBJ1-2, with D perhaps TRBD1 (5 bases). The germline V gene encodes CDR1 KGHSH and CDR2 LQKENI. The V end lost 2 bases, the J end lost 12 bases, and 10 bases lay between the germline ends. There are 11 residues in the CDR3. CDR3 protein: CASSPGDGHTF. For the CDR3, the DNA is TGTGCCAGCTCACCAGGGGACGGCCACACCTTC.

This clonotype has ten or more counts. The chain combines TRBV9 with TRBJ2-3; D is ambiguous. Germline V CDR1 and CDR2: SGDLS, YYNGEE. The V and J ends lost 4 bases and 7 bases respectively, with 7 bases between them. The CDR3 consists of 11 residues. The CDR3 DNA reads TGTGCCAGCAGCTCCGACTATACGCAGTATTTT. Its translation is CASSSDYTQYF.

This clonotype was observed many times. The chain recombines TRBV12-3 or TRBV12-4 with TRBJ1-2; no firm D call. The V and J ends lost 1 base and 6 bases respectively, with 12 bases between them. The CDR3 is 14 residues long. The CDR3 bases are TGTGCCAGCAGTTTAGAGCCGACGTCTCATGGCTACACCTTC. Translated, it gives CASSLEPTSHGYTF.

On this clonotype itself: One junction end disagrees with the germline gene, perhaps due to a read error. The chain recombines TRBV29-1 with TRBJ2-1, with D possibly TRBD2 on 6 matching bases. Germline V gene data show CDR1 as SQVTM and CDR2 as ANQGSEA. This CDR3 spans 14 amino acids. CDR3 region: CGVPGTFPYNEQFF. Here the CDR3 DNA reads TGCGGCGTGCCCGGGACTTTCCCCTACAATGAGCAGTTCTTC.

This rearrangement joins TRBV12-3 or TRBV12-4 to TRBJ1-2; D unclear. CDR3 length equals 15 residues. Trimming removed 1 base from V and 4 bases from J, with 13 bases in between. CDR3 region: CASSLEGLSSYGYTF. CDR3 DNA sequence: TGTGCCAGCAGTTTAGAAGGGCTTTCCTCCTATGGCTACACCTTC.

This clonotype was seen a handful of times. V gene TRBV30 combines with J gene TRBJ1-6; 7 bases match TRBD1. Germline CDR1 reads GTSNPN; CDR2 reads SVGIG (reference sequence). Trimming removed 0 bases from V and 7 bases from J; junction bases left unmatched: 6. There are 15 residues in the CDR3. The CDR3 reads CAWSVGQGVNSPLHF. CDR3 in DNA: TGTGCCTGGAGTGTAGGGCAGGGGGTCAATTCACCCCTCCACTTT.

As for this clonotype: A much bigger clone sits one base away, suggesting this may be a read error. The chain combines TRBV20-1 with TRBJ2-7, with D possibly TRBD2 on 7 matching bases. CDR1 DFQATT and CDR2 SNEGSKA come from the germline V gene (reference sequence). This CDR3 is built from 14 residues. Trimming cost V 0 bases and J 5 bases, with 14 bases left between them. The CDR3 DNA follows: TGCAGTGCTAGAGATGAGGGGGGGCGCGACGAGCAGTACTTC. This encodes CSARDEGGRDEQYF.

This clonotype was found a few times. The chain has TRBV14 and TRBJ2-5; D not resolved. CDR1 SGHDN and CDR2 FVKESK come from the germline V gene. This CDR3 spans 17 amino acids. V lost 3 bases and J lost 2, with 19 bases in between. The CDR3 DNA is TGTGCCAGCAGCCACGTCTTCGGGTCCTCAATTCAAGAGACCCAGTACTTC. It encodes CASSHVFGSSIQETQYF.

V and J are TRBV20-1 and TRBJ2-2; D unclear. V lost 0 bases and J lost 2, with 13 bases in between. Germline CDR1 and CDR2: DFQATT and SNEGSKA (reference sequence). This CDR3 has 16 residues. CDR3 sequence reads: CSARDIRRTNTGELFF. In DNA, the CDR3 is TGCAGTGCTAGAGACATTCGGCGGACCAACACCGGGGAGCTGTTTTTT.

This clonotype was counted many times. One end of the junction does not line up with germline, which may come from a read error. The V gene is TRBV14, the J gene TRBJ2-5; D uncertain. CDR1 and CDR2 from the germline V gene are SGHDN and FVKESK. The CDR3 length is 13 residues. The DNA for the CDR3 is TGCGCCAGCAGCCAGACCGTCCAAGAGACCCAGTACTTC. Protein product: CASSQTVQETQYF.